This TCR beta chain appears in the sequencing data of a study of regulatory T cells in long-lasting Graves disease. Overall study context: Graves' disease counted as persistent after over 5 years of antithyroid drugs with positive TSH receptor antibodies.

Time point: persistent/refractory GD, antithyroid drugs over 5 years with positive TRAb. PBMCs were the source of the RNA used for TCR sequencing. Sequencing libraries for TCR beta were prepared with iRepertoire HTBI primers and Arm-PCR of CDR3 regions. TCRdb recomputed calls from the multiplex PCR reads with MiXCR, one row per CDR3 protein. The sample has around 400,000 distinct CDR3 sequences; roughly a quarter are singletons. At least ten counts were recorded for this clonotype. The antigen remains undetermined. Whole-study findings and limits: Newly diagnosed Graves' patients had higher TCR diversity than persistent ones.

This clonotype originated in a female donor with Graves disease. Specimen: peripheral blood mononuclear cells (PBMCs), collected when the disease was refractory, from a patient treated with antithyroid drugs.

The CDR3 spells CASSGRGLETQYF. CDR3 nucleotide sequence: TGTGCCAGCAGTGGGAGGGGGCTGGAGACCCAGTACTTC. The rearrangement joins TRBV2 to TRBJ2-5; D perhaps matches TRBD1 (7 bases). CDR3 length: 13 residues. V shed 4 bases and J shed 5 bases, with 11 bases lying between them. Germline CDR1 reads SNHLY; CDR2 reads FYNNEI.